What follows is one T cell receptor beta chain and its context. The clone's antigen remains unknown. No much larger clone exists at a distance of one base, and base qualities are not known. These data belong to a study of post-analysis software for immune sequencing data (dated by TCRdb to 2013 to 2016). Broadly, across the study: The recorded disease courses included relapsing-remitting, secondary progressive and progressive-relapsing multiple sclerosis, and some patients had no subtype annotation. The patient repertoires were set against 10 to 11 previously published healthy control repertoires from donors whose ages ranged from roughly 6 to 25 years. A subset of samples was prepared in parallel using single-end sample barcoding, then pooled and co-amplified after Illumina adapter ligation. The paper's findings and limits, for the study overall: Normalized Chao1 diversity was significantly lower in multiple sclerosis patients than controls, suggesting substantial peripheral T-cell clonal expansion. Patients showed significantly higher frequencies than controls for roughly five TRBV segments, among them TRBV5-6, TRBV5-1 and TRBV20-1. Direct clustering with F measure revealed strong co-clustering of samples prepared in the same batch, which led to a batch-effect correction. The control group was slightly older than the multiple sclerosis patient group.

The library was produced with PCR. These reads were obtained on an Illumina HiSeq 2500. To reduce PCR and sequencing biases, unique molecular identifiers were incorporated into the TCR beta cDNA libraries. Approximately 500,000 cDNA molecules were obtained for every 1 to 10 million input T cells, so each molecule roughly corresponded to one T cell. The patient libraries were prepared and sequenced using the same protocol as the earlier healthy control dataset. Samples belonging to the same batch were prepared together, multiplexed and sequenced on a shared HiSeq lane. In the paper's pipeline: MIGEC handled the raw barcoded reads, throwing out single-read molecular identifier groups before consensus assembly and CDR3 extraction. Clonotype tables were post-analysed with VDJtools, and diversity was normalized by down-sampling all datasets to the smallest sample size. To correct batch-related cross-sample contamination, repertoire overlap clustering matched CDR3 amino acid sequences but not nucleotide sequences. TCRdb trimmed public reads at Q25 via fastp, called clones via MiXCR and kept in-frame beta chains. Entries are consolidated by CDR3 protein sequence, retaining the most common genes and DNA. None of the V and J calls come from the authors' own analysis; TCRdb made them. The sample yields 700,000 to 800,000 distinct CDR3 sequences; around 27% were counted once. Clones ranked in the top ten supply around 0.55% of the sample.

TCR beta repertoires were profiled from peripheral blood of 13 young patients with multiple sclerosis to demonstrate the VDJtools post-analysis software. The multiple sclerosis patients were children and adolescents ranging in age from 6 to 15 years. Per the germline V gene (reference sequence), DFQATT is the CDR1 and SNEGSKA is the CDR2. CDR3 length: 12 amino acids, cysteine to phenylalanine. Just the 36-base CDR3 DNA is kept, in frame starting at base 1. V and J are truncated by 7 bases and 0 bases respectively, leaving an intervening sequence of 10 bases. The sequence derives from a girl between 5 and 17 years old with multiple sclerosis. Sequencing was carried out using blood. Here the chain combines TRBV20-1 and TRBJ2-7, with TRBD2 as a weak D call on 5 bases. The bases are TGCAGTGGGACTTCAAACTCCTACGAGCAGTACTTC. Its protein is CSGTSNSYEQYF.